This T cell receptor (beta chain) was found in a study of T cell responses to AZD1222 COVID-19 vaccine. Whole-study findings and limits: Within unmutated variant regions lay the reported targets of nearly half of spike-specific TCRs. Baseline serology detected seropositivity in only a handful of AZD1222 recipients.

CDR3 length: 16 amino acids. V gave up 1 base and J gave up 3 bases; unmatched junction bases: 8. CDR1 and CDR2 (germline): SGHTA, FQGNSA. The method was immunoSEQ multiplex PCR; TCRdb's version includes in-frame clones alone and lacks a portion of them. This table has over 120,000 clones, roughly nine tenths appearing once. Details on this clone: What it binds is unknown.

This TCR came from an adult who received the AZD1222 COVID-19 vaccine. The material was peripheral blood, obtained 28 days after the second AZD1222 dose. The chain has TRBV7-2 and TRBJ1-2; 7 bases match TRBD1. CDR3 in amino acids: CASSLVPGQIDYGYTF. The CDR3 DNA is TGTGCCAGCAGCTTAGTTCCGGGACAGATTGACTATGGCTACACCTTC.